Listed here are 28 T cell receptor beta chains from one sample, sequenced in a study of CD8+CD57+ T cells in acquired aplastic anemia. The patients chosen for sequencing had shown expansion of CD8+CD57+ cells (detected by flow cytometry). The TCR beta profiling, which covered VDJ combination and CDR3 sequence, was carried out using genomic DNA as the template. From the reads, TCRdb called clonotypes with MiXCR, one entry per CDR3 protein. The table lists some 98,000 distinct CDR3 sequences, around two thirds of them singletons, with 50% to 70% in the top ten. Input material: sorted CD4+, CD8+, or CD8+CD57+ T cells (not recorded which) from PBMCs. These receptors were collected from a human donor with aplastic anemia.

The sample holds many counts of this clonotype. V gene TRBV10-2 combines with J gene TRBJ2-1; D remains ambiguous. Trimming stripped 5 bases from V and 4 bases from J, with 0 bases between. Germline V lookup: CDR1 WSHSY, CDR2 SAAADI. This CDR3 spans 10 amino acids. In DNA, the CDR3 is TGCGCCAGCAGTTACAATGAGCAGTTCTTC. It yields the protein CASSYNEQFF.

J is TRBJ1-4 and V is TRBV19; D perhaps matches TRBD1 (5 bases). The CDR3 loop spans 14 amino acids. The germline V gene has CDR1 LNHDA and CDR2 SQIVND (reference sequence). The V end was cut by 5 bases, the J end by 3 bases, with 10 bases between. The CDR3 spells CASSAWGANEKLFF. Here the CDR3 DNA reads TGTGCCAGTAGTGCCTGGGGGGCTAATGAAAAACTGTTTTTT.

V gene TRBV20-1 combines with J gene TRBJ2-1; TRBD2 matches at 8 bases. Germline loops: CDR1 DFQATT, CDR2 SNEGSKA (reference sequence). V dropped 3 bases and J dropped 10; count of bases not matched to a gene: 14. The length of the CDR3 is 15 residues. The CDR3 protein is CSASPPTSGPAEQFF. Here the CDR3 DNA reads TGCAGTGCTAGTCCCCCTACTAGCGGACCTGCAGAGCAGTTCTTC.

This chain links TRBV12-3 or TRBV12-4 with TRBJ2-7; TRBD1 matches at 8 bases. The V segment lost 5 bases and the J segment 1 base; nucleotides outside the gene matches: 7. The CDR3 spans 15 residues. The CDR3 region is CASSPRGQASYEQYF. CDR3 in DNA: TGTGCCAGCAGTCCTCGGGGACAGGCGTCCTACGAGCAGTACTTC.

The CDR3 bases are TGCAGTGCTGGGTACAGCTACGAGCAGTACTTC. This gives the protein CSAGYSYEQYF. This chain links TRBV20-1 with TRBJ2-7; D not resolved. Trimming left V 5 bases short and J 3 bases short, with 8 bases between. CDR1 and CDR2 from the germline V gene are DFQATT and SNEGSKA (reference sequence). CDR3 length: 11 amino acids.

The chain is built from TRBV20-1 and TRBJ2-1; 11 positions match TRBD2. Germline V lookup: CDR1 DFQATT, CDR2 SNEGSKA (reference sequence). This CDR3 is built from 16 residues. V dropped 4 bases and J dropped 4; count of bases not matched to a gene: 9. The CDR3 bases are TGCAGTGCTACGGTAGCGGGAGGGCCTGGTTACAATGAGCAGTTCTTC. Protein: CSATVAGGPGYNEQFF.

This clonotype was recorded once. This chain connects TRBV20-1 to TRBJ1-6, with 9 bases aligning to TRBD1. CDR3 length: 15 amino acids. V shed 5 bases and J 5 bases; nucleotides not matched to a gene: 7. The germline V gene has CDR1 DFQATT and CDR2 SNEGSKA (reference sequence). Here the CDR3 reads CSAETGTGNNSPLHF. CDR3 nucleotides: TGCAGTGCTGAGACGGGGACAGGGAATAATTCACCCCTCCACTTT.

The chain carries TRBV7-8 and TRBJ2-2; 11 bases agree with TRBD1. The length of the CDR3 is 15 residues. Germline CDR1 is SGHVS and CDR2 is FQNEAQ. V was pared by 11 bases and J by 4 bases, with 9 bases of the junction left unmatched. DNA for the CDR3: TGTGCCGGACAGGGGGCAACTACTCTCACCGGGGAGCTGTTTTTT. It is translated as CAGQGATTLTGELFF.

At least ten counts were recorded for this clonotype. The chain combines TRBV7-9 with TRBJ2-5; 11 bases map to TRBD1. The CDR3 has 16 amino acids. CDR1 is SEHNR, CDR2 FQNEAQ, per germline (reference sequence). V shed 7 bases, J shed 4 bases, and the junction held 11 bases outside the gene matches. CDR3 region: CASTQAGTGGLETQYF. The CDR3 DNA is TGTGCCAGCACGCAAGCGGGGACAGGGGGATTAGAGACCCAGTACTTC.

CDR3 sequence (DNA): TGTGCCAGCAGCCGGGGACAGTTCTACGAGCAGTACTTC. Amino acids: CASSRGQFYEQYF. The chain combines TRBV7-9 with TRBJ2-7; 7 nucleotides line up with TRBD1. Germline V gene lookup returns CDR1 SEHNR and CDR2 FQNEAQ (reference sequence). Trimming took 5 bases from V and 3 from J; bases not matched to a gene: 4. The CDR3 contains 13 residues.

The chain employs TRBV10-3 and TRBJ1-2; the match to TRBD1 covers 8 bases. CDR1 is ENHRY and CDR2 is SYGVKD in the germline V gene. The CDR3 runs 14 residues. Trimming removed 10 bases from V and 2 bases from J; junction bases left unmatched: 9. CDR3 nucleotide sequence: TGTGCCAGCAGGACAGGGTCAGGGAACTATGGCTACACCTTC. Translation gives CASRTGSGNYGYTF.

The gene calls are TRBV13 and TRBJ2-7; no firm D call. Germline-derived CDR1 and CDR2 are PRHDT and FYEKMQ (reference sequence). Trimming stripped 4 bases from V and 6 bases from J, with 7 bases between. The length of the CDR3 is 11 residues. This chain's CDR3 is CASSSVGEQYF. The CDR3 DNA is TGTGCCAGCAGCTCGGTGGGCGAGCAGTACTTC.

CDR3 residues: CASIGGGLYNEQFF. For the CDR3, the DNA is TGTGCCAGCATTGGTGGCGGACTTTACAATGAGCAGTTCTTC. The chain couples TRBV25-1 to TRBJ2-1, with a weak D call TRBD2 (5 bases). Germline V gives CDR1 MGHDK, CDR2 SYGVNS. The CDR3 has 14 amino acids. V lost 7 bases, J lost 4 bases, and 14 bases lay in between.

The chain links TRBV15 to TRBJ2-3; D gene ambiguous. V shed 1 base and J shed 3 bases, with 14 bases lying between them. CDR1 and CDR2 from the germline V gene are LNHNV and YYDKDF (reference sequence). The CDR3 extends over 16 amino acids. CDR3 DNA sequence: TGTGCCACCAGCAGAGGTCTTCATCTTTCAACAGATACGCAGTATTTT. It is translated as CATSRGLHLSTDTQYF.

The J gene is TRBJ2-3, the V gene TRBV2; no clear D gene. Trimming pared 7 bases from V and 9 bases from J, leaving 14 bases between. The germline CDR1 and CDR2 sequences are SNHLY and FYNNEI. The CDR3 is 12 amino acids. The DNA of the CDR3 is TGTGCCAGCACGCTACTCGTAGGGACGCAGTATTTT. It is translated as CASTLLVGTQYF.

The chain uses TRBV19 and TRBJ1-6; tentatively, D is TRBD1 (5 bases). The CDR3 is made up of 15 amino acids. The V end lost 3 bases, the J end lost 8 bases, and 14 bases lay between the germline ends. Germline V gene data show CDR1 as LNHDA and CDR2 as SQIVND (reference sequence). The CDR3 spells CASSIIGTGDSPLHF. Written as DNA, the CDR3 is TGTGCCAGTAGTATTATCGGGACTGGGGATTCACCCCTCCACTTT. The full variable domain, with the rest looked up from reference TRBV19 and TRBJ1-6, is DGGITQSPKYLFRKEGQNVTLSCEQNLNHDAMYWYRQDPGQGLRLIYYSQIVNDFQKGDIAEGYSVSREKKESFPLTVTSAQKNPTAFYLCASSIIGTGDSPLHFGNGTRLTVT.

V gene TRBV15 combines with J gene TRBJ2-1, with D unresolved. The CDR3 totals 13 residues. In germline, CDR1 is LNHNV, CDR2 YYDKDF (reference sequence). Between the trimmed V and J ends, which lost 1 base and 4 bases, there was a span of 5 bases. The CDR3 nucleotides are TGTGCCACCAGCAGAGGCAGTTACAATGAGCAGTTCTTC. It specifies CATSRGSYNEQFF.

This clonotype was detected only a few times. This chain connects TRBV14 to TRBJ2-1; 11 bases agree with TRBD1. J lost 5 bases, V lost 1 base, and 4 bases had no gene match. Germline V gives CDR1 SGHDN, CDR2 FVKESK. The CDR3 has 16 residues. CDR3 amino acids: CASSQVPGQGDNEQFF. The CDR3 DNA sequence: TGTGCCAGCAGCCAAGTACCGGGACAGGGGGACAATGAGCAGTTCTTC.

This clonotype was found a few times. The chain combines TRBV10-2 with TRBJ2-7; no reliable D call. CDR1 WSHSY and CDR2 SAAADI come from the germline V gene. V lost 8 bases and J lost 3, with 8 bases in between. The CDR3 sequence is 11 residues long. Here the CDR3 reads CASFGGYEQYF. The CDR3 DNA reads as TGCGCCAGCTTTGGTGGCTACGAGCAGTACTTC.

The J gene is TRBJ2-7, the V gene TRBV7-6; TRBD2 agrees at 10 bases. Germline CDR1 reads SGHVS; CDR2 reads FNYEAQ. The V gene end was trimmed by 5 bases and the J gene end by 6 bases; junction bases not matched to a gene: 4. This CDR3 comprises 13 residues. This CDR3 is CASSPSGSSEQYF. The CDR3 bases are TGTGCCAGCAGCCCTAGCGGGAGTTCCGAGCAGTACTTC.

This clonotype was seen at least ten times. The chain employs TRBV6-4 and TRBJ2-6, with 9 nucleotides matching TRBD1. Germline V gene sequence: CDR1 MRHNA, CDR2 SNTAGT. V was pared by 2 bases and J by 1 base, with 6 bases of the junction left unmatched. The CDR3 covers 18 residues. The DNA for the CDR3 is TGTGCCAGCAGTGACACGGGACAGGGATTATCTGGGGCCAACGTCCTGACTTTC. Encoded protein: CASSDTGQGLSGANVLTF.

The chain carries TRBV12-3 or TRBV12-4 and TRBJ1-3; D uncertain. The CDR3 covers 12 residues. V was clipped by 3 bases and J by 7 bases, with 7 bases between them. The CDR3 here is CASSLTSNTIYF. CDR3 coding DNA: TGTGCCAGCAGTTTGACTAGCAACACCATATATTTT.

Remarks on this clonotype: Germline is not matched at one junction end, which may reflect a read error. The chain is built from TRBV20-1 and TRBJ2-3; D is possibly TRBD1 or TRBD2 (6 bases each). Germline assignment: CDR1 DFQATT and CDR2 SNEGSKA (reference sequence). The CDR3 runs 16 residues. CDR3 amino acids: CSAREEFTGARDTHYF. The CDR3 DNA sequence: TGCAGTGCTAGAGAGGAATTCACGGGGGCGAGAGATACGCACTATTTT.

This chain joins TRBV2 and TRBJ1-1; D remains ambiguous. The CDR3 spans 14 residues. Germline CDR1 reads SNHLY; CDR2 reads FYNNEI. V lost 3 bases and J 1 base, leaving 9 bases between the germline ends. The CDR3 DNA sequence: TGTGCCAGCAGTGACGAACCCCGGAACACTGAAGCTTTCTTT. This sequence encodes CASSDEPRNTEAFF. Full variable domain (remainder filled in from reference TRBV2 and TRBJ1-1): EPEVTQTPSHQVTQMGQEVILRCVPISNHLYFYWYRQILGQKVEFLVSFYNNEISEKSEIFDDQFSVERPDGSNFTLKIRSTKLEDSAMYFCASSDEPRNTEAFFGQGTRLTVV.

The chain couples TRBV10-3 to TRBJ2-3; a possible D gene is TRBD1 (6 bases). Between the trimmed V and J ends, which lost 3 bases and 3 bases, there was a span of 16 bases. Germline V gene data show CDR1 as ENHRY and CDR2 as SYGVKD. The CDR3 covers 16 residues. In nucleotides, the CDR3 is TGTGCCATCAGTGAAAGGGCAGGGGTTTTGACAGATACGCAGTATTTT. This translates into CAISERAGVLTDTQYF.

The rearrangement links TRBV20-1 to TRBJ1-6, with D possibly TRBD1 on 5 matching bases. Germline CDR1 reads DFQATT; CDR2 reads SNEGSKA (reference sequence). The CDR3 has 13 residues. V lost 6 bases and J lost 10, with 16 bases in between. CDR3 sequence (DNA): TGCAGTGCGCGGACCGGGGGAGACTCACCCCTCCACTTT. This gives the protein CSARTGGDSPLHF.

The chain links TRBV20-1 to TRBJ2-7; D is possibly TRBD1 or TRBD2 (5 bases each). Germline V CDR1 and CDR2: DFQATT, SNEGSKA (reference sequence). This CDR3 spans 15 amino acids. V shed 5 bases and J shed 1 base, with 18 bases lying between them. The CDR3 sequence: CSADSPGRESYEQYF. In nucleotides, the CDR3 is TGCAGTGCTGACTCACCGGGACGGGAATCCTACGAGCAGTACTTC.

On this clonotype: No conserved phenylalanine or tryptophan is present at the end of the CDR3, so a read error is the likely explanation. This chain joins TRBV5-6 and TRBJ2-7; TRBD2 matches 10 bases. The CDR3 spans 14 residues. V gave up 5 bases and J gave up 3 bases; unmatched junction bases: 5. CDR1 and CDR2 from the germline V gene are SGHDT and YYEEEE. DNA for the CDR3: TGTGCCAGCAGGGGAAGGACTAGCGGCTACGAGCAGTACCTC. Translated: CASRGRTSGYEQYL.